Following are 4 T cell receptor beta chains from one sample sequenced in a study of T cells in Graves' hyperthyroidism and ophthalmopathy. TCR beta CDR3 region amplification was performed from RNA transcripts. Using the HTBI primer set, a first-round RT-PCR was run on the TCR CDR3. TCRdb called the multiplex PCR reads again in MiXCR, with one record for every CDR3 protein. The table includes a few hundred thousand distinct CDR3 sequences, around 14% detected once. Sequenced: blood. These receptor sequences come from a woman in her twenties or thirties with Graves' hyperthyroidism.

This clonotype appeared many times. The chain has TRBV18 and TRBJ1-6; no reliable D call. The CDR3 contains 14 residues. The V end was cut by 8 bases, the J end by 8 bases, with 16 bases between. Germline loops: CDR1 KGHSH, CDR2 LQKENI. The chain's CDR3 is CASQSDGRHSPLHF. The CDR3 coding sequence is TGTGCCAGCCAGTCGGACGGAAGACATTCACCCCTCCACTTT. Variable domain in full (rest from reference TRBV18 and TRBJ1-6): NAGVMQNPRHLVRRRGQEARLRCSPMKGHSHVYWYRQLPEEGLKFMVYLQKENIIDESGMPKERFSAEFPKEGPSILRIQQVVRGDSAAYFCASQSDGRHSPLHFGNGTRLTVT.

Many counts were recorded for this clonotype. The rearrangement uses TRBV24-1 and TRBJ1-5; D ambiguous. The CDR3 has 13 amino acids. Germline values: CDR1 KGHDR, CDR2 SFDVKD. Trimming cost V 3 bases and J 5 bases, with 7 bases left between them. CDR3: CATSDARDQPQHF. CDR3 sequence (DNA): TGTGCCACCAGTGATGCCAGAGATCAGCCCCAGCATTTT.

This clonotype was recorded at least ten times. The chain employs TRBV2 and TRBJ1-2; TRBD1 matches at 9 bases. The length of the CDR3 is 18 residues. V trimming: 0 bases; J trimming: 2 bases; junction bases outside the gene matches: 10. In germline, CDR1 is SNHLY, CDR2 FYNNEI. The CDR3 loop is CASSEAGDRAPTNYGYTF. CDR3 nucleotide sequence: TGTGCCAGCAGTGAAGCGGGGGACAGGGCCCCCACAAACTATGGCTACACCTTC.

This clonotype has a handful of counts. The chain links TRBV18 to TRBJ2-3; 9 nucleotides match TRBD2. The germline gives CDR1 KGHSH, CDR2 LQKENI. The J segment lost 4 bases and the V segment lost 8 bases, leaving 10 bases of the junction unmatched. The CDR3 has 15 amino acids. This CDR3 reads CASTTRTSVSDTQYF. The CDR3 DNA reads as TGTGCCAGCACAACCCGGACTAGCGTCTCAGATACGCAGTATTTT.